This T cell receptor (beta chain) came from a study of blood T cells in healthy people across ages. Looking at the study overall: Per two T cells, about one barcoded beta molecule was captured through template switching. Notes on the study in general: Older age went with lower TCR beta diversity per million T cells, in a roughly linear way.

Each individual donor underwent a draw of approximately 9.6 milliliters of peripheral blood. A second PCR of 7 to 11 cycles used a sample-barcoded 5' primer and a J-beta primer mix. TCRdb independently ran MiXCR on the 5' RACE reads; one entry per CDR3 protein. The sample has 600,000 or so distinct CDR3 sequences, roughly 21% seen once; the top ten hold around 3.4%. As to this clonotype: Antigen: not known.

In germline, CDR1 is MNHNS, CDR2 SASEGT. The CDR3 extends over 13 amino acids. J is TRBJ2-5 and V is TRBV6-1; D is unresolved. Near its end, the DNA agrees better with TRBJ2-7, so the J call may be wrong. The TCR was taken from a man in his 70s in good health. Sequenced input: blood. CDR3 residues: CASSVVASYEQYF. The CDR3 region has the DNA TGTGCCAGCAGTGTCGTGGCAAGCTACGAGCAGTACTTC.